The 32 T cell receptor beta chains below come from one sample, sequenced in a study of regulatory T cells in long-lasting Graves disease. Time point noted: newly diagnosed GD, antithyroid drugs for less than 3 months. PBMCs were the source of the RNA used for TCR sequencing. In building TCR beta libraries, iRepertoire HTBI primers were used together with Arm-PCR of CDR3 regions. TCRdb redid the calling of the multiplex PCR reads with MiXCR, one entry per CDR3 protein. The sample includes hundreds of thousands of distinct CDR3 sequences, roughly 13% of them seen just once. These data were also filed under a second study, of T cells in Graves' hyperthyroidism and ophthalmopathy.

This sample comprised peripheral blood mononuclear cells (PBMCs), obtained at new diagnosis, from a patient treated with antithyroid drugs. These receptors were obtained from a man aged 30 to 45 with Graves disease.

The V and J genes are TRBV11-2 and TRBJ1-2, with 7 bases identical to TRBD1. From germline, CDR1 is SGHAT and CDR2 FQNNGV. The CDR3 runs 13 residues. J was trimmed by 6 bases and V by 4 bases; bases with no gene match: 5. As DNA, the CDR3 is TGTGCCAGCAGCTCACAGGGGAAGGATGGCTACACCTTC. Translated: CASSSQGKDGYTF.

This clonotype was seen repeatedly, ten times or more. This rearrangement joins TRBV29-1 to TRBJ2-1, with D perhaps being TRBD1 or TRBD2 (5 bases each). The CDR3 extends over 13 amino acids. Germline lookup yields CDR1 SQVTM and CDR2 ANQGSEA. Trimming left V 7 bases short and J 10 bases short, with 20 bases between. CDR3 in DNA: TGCAGCGGTACCGGGACGCCGAGGTGGGAGCAGTTCTTC. As protein: CSGTGTPRWEQFF.

This clonotype showed up many times. This sequence may be a read error, since a much larger clone differs from it by one base. The rearrangement joins TRBV2 to TRBJ2-1; D is unresolved. Trimming removed 4 bases from V and 1 base from J, with 11 bases in between. The CDR3 loop spans 15 amino acids. Germline CDR1 SNHLY, CDR2 FYNNEI. The chain's CDR3 is CASSGRYSSYNEQFF. CDR3 nucleotides: TGTGCCAGCAGTGGCAGGTACTCTTCCTACAATGAGCAGTTCTTC.

The genes are TRBV6-1 and TRBJ2-5; a weak D match, TRBD2 (5 bases). V lost 9 bases and J lost 5, with 16 bases in between. Germline V gene data show CDR1 as MNHNS and CDR2 as SASEGT. The CDR3 spans 13 residues. The CDR3 sequence is CASKAALRETQYF. CDR3 sequence (DNA): TGTGCCAGTAAAGCGGCCCTGAGGGAGACCCAGTACTTC.

This clonotype was observed at least ten times. J is TRBJ2-5 and V is TRBV29-1; D is possibly TRBD2 (5 bases). In germline, CDR1 is SQVTM, CDR2 ANQGSEA. This CDR3 contains 12 residues. V lost 3 bases, J lost 4 bases, and 9 bases lay in between. CDR3 nucleotides: TGCAGCGTTGAGTCCAGCGGAGAGACCCAGTACTTC. It is translated as CSVESSGETQYF.

The chain has TRBV29-1 and TRBJ2-7, with 9 bases fitting TRBD2. Germline lookup yields CDR1 SQVTM and CDR2 ANQGSEA. V was clipped by 4 bases and J by 0 bases; unmatched bases: 1. This CDR3 comprises 13 residues. The CDR3, as DNA: TGCAGCGTTGGTAGCGGGGGCTCCTACGAGCAGTACTTC. Protein: CSVGSGGSYEQYF.

In this sample, this clonotype turned up many times. CDR3 region: CASRTGQGGTGELFF. The CDR3 bases are TGTGCCAGCAGGACTGGACAGGGAGGAACCGGGGAGCTGTTTTTT. V and J are TRBV6-1 and TRBJ2-2; TRBD1 matches at 8 bases. V trimming: 6 bases; J trimming: 5 bases; junction bases outside the gene matches: 8. CDR1 MNHNS and CDR2 SASEGT come from the germline V gene. The CDR3 has 15 amino acids.

This clonotype has a count of ten or more. The V gene is TRBV30, the J gene TRBJ2-3; 13 nucleotides line up with TRBD2. V was clipped by 3 bases and J by 4 bases; unmatched bases: 7. The germline V gene has CDR1 GTSNPN and CDR2 SVGIG (reference sequence). The CDR3 runs 16 residues. CDR3 residues: CAWSSGLAGVADTQYF. The CDR3 bases are TGTGCCTGGAGCTCCGGACTAGCGGGAGTCGCAGATACGCAGTATTTT.

This clonotype has at least ten counts. The J gene is TRBJ1-1, the V gene TRBV12-3 or TRBV12-4; D ambiguous. The CDR3 is 13 amino acids. The V end was cut by 2 bases, the J end by 7 bases, with 11 bases between. CDR3 nucleotides: TGTGCCAGCAGTTTAACAGCTACCATTGAAGCTTTCTTT. This translates into CASSLTATIEAFF.

V is TRBV13 and J is TRBJ2-1; 10 bases match TRBD2. CDR1 is PRHDT, CDR2 FYEKMQ, per germline (reference sequence). CDR3 length: 17 amino acids. V lost 6 bases to trimming and J lost 2 bases; unmatched junction nucleotides: 10. CDR3 coding DNA: TGTGCCAGCAGGCAAGCGGGAGGGCCTTTTACCTACAATGAGCAGTTCTTC. Protein product: CASRQAGGPFTYNEQFF. Together with reference TRBV13 and TRBJ2-1, the CDR3 gives the full variable domain: AAGVIQSPRHLIKEKRETATLKCYPIPRHDTVYWYQQGPGQDPQFLISFYEKMQSDKGSIPDRFSAQQFSDYHSELNMSSLELGDSALYFCASRQAGGPFTYNEQFFGPGTRLTVL.

There are a few counts of this clonotype. The chain carries TRBV19 and TRBJ1-1; 12 nucleotides line up with TRBD1. V was clipped by 6 bases and J by 7 bases; unmatched bases: 3. CDR3 length: 13 amino acids. Germline V gene data show CDR1 as LNHDA and CDR2 as SQIVND (reference sequence). CDR3 sequence: CASSGTGGFEAFF. The CDR3 nucleotides read TGTGCCAGTAGCGGGACAGGGGGCTTTGAAGCTTTCTTT.

There are many counts of this clonotype. The V and J genes are TRBV6-4 and TRBJ2-2; the match to TRBD1 covers 7 bases. CDR3 length equals 16 residues. J gave up 2 bases and V 3 bases, and 6 bases lay outside the gene matches. CDR1 and CDR2 from the germline V gene are MRHNA and SNTAGT. The CDR3 here is CASSDGTEPNTGELFF. The CDR3, as DNA: TGTGCCAGCAGTGATGGGACAGAGCCTAACACCGGGGAGCTGTTTTTT.

This clonotype came up a few times. The rearrangement uses TRBV6-1 and TRBJ2-7; 10 bases align to TRBD2. The CDR3 has 14 residues. Germline CDR1 and CDR2: MNHNS and SASEGT. J lost 5 bases, V lost 6 bases, and 7 bases had no gene match. Here the CDR3 reads CASSRLAGADEQYF. The CDR3 nucleotides read TGTGCCAGCAGCCGACTAGCGGGCGCCGACGAGCAGTACTTC.

This clonotype was counted only a few times. The chain employs TRBV6-1 and TRBJ1-3, with D hard to call. Deletions cut 5 bases from V and 4 bases from J, with 15 bases between. The CDR3 has 15 residues. Germline V gene data show CDR1 as MNHNS and CDR2 as SASEGT. CDR3 DNA sequence: TGTGCCAGCAGTCCTCCGACTGCGTTGGGAAACACCATATATTTT. Amino acids: CASSPPTALGNTIYF.

This clonotype was picked up many times. V and J are TRBV27 and TRBJ1-2, with 8 bases matching TRBD1. CDR1 and CDR2 (germline): MNHEY, SMNVEV (reference sequence). With V trimmed by 3 bases and J by 13 bases, 7 bases remained unmatched. The CDR3 sequence is 12 residues long. CDR3: CASSFPGQALTF. The CDR3 nucleotides read TGTGCCAGCAGTTTCCCGGGACAGGCCCTCACCTTC.

In its sample, this clonotype was seen many times. The CDR3 protein is CASSSPGTSRFF. For the CDR3, the DNA is TGTGCCAGCAGTTCTCCCGGGACTTCGAGGTTCTTC. V is TRBV2 and J is TRBJ2-1; weak D call: TRBD2 (6 bases). Germline values: CDR1 SNHLY, CDR2 FYNNEI. The CDR3 consists of 12 residues. Between the trimmed V and J ends, which lost 5 bases and 15 bases, there was a span of 17 bases. The entire variable domain, with the rest obtained from reference TRBV2 and TRBJ2-1, is as follows: EPEVTQTPSHQVTQMGQEVILRCVPISNHLYFYWYRQILGQKVEFLVSFYNNEISEKSEIFDDQFSVERPDGSNFTLKIRSTKLEDSAMYFCASSSPGTSRFFGPGTRLTVL.

V and J are TRBV19 and TRBJ2-1, with D maybe TRBD2 (7 bases). Per germline, CDR1 LNHDA and CDR2 SQIVND (reference sequence). V was trimmed by 6 bases and J by 0 bases, leaving 18 bases between them. The CDR3 runs to 17 residues. The CDR3: CASSRGAGVSSYNEQFF. The DNA of the CDR3 is TGTGCCAGTAGCCGGGGGGCGGGCGTTAGCTCCTACAATGAGCAGTTCTTC.

This clonotype was recorded at least ten times. V usage is TRBV18 and J usage is TRBJ2-5; unclear D gene. The CDR3 totals 11 residues. The germline V gene has CDR1 KGHSH and CDR2 LQKENI. V was clipped by 2 bases and J by 5 bases, with 3 bases between them. Here the CDR3 DNA reads TGTGCCAGCTCACCATCCGAGACCCAGTACTTC. Its translation is CASSPSETQYF.

The rearrangement uses TRBV20-1 and TRBJ2-2; D call uncertain. Germline V gives CDR1 DFQATT, CDR2 SNEGSKA (reference sequence). The CDR3 loop spans 12 amino acids. The V end was cut by 1 base, the J end by 6 bases, with 6 bases between. CDR3 residues: CSARGSPGELFF. The CDR3 DNA reads TGCAGTGCTAGAGGATCACCCGGGGAGCTGTTTTTT.

In its sample, this clonotype was seen many times. This sequence joins TRBV6-1 and TRBJ2-7; unclear D gene. Trimming pared 3 bases from V and 4 bases from J, leaving 10 bases between. Per the germline V gene, CDR1 is MNHNS and CDR2 is SASEGT. This CDR3 spans 13 amino acids. The CDR3 sequence: CASSESTSYEQYF. DNA of the CDR3: TGTGCCAGCAGTGAGAGTACAAGTTACGAGCAGTACTTC.

This clonotype has ten or more counts. V gene TRBV6-2 or TRBV6-3 combines with J gene TRBJ2-3, with D possibly matching TRBD2 (5 bases). This CDR3 comprises 16 residues. Germline CDR1 MNHEY, CDR2 SVGEGT. V lost 0 bases to trimming and J lost 5 bases, with 15 bases between them. Here the CDR3 reads CASSYSKVETIDTQYF. The DNA for the CDR3 is TGTGCCAGCAGTTACTCAAAGGTGGAGACTATAGATACGCAGTATTTT.

V and J are TRBV5-8 and TRBJ2-3, with TRBD2 identical over 8 bases. The CDR3 has 18 amino acids. Unmatched junction bases numbered 14, after V lost 0 bases and J lost 5 bases. Looked up from germline, CDR1 is SGHTS and CDR2 is YDEGEE. The CDR3: CASSLELSGGPAEDTQYF. The CDR3 nucleotides read TGTGCCAGCAGCTTGGAACTCTCGGGAGGGCCCGCGGAAGATACGCAGTATTTT.

CDR3 sequence: CASSPLRDYTKNIQYF. CDR3 bases: TGTGCCAGCAGCCCCTTGAGGGACTACACCAAAAACATTCAGTACTTC. The chain combines TRBV11-2 with TRBJ2-4; 7 bases are shared with TRBD2. CDR3 length: 16 amino acids. The V segment lost 5 bases and the J segment 2 bases; nucleotides outside the gene matches: 9. The germline gives CDR1 SGHAT, CDR2 FQNNGV.

The chain couples TRBV7-3 to TRBJ2-1; D is undetermined. The CDR3 is made up of 18 amino acids. Germline values: CDR1 SGHTA, CDR2 FQGTGA. The V end was cut by 5 bases, the J end by 6 bases, with 26 bases between. The CDR3 is CASSTTRLSTLKSNEQFF. CDR3 DNA: TGTGCCAGCAGCACGACCCGACTTAGCACTTTAAAGTCCAATGAGCAGTTCTTC.

V is TRBV11-2 and J is TRBJ2-3; the D is unclear. The J call may be wrong; the DNA end is better matched by TRBJ1-5. CDR1 and CDR2 from the germline V gene are SGHAT and FQNNGV. The CDR3 covers 14 residues. The CDR3 is CASSLVGSADTQHF. As DNA, the CDR3 is TGTGCCAGCAGCTTAGTGGGGTCGGCAGATACGCAGCATTTT.

This clonotype was detected a few times. This chain links TRBV10-2 with TRBJ2-1; 8 positions match TRBD2. The CDR3 consists of 13 residues. Germline V gene data show CDR1 as WSHSY and CDR2 as SAAADI. The J segment lost 3 bases and the V segment lost 7 bases, leaving 2 bases of the junction unmatched. DNA of the CDR3: TGCGCCAGCAAGACTAGCGACTACAATGAGCAGTTCTTC. Translated: CASKTSDYNEQFF.

This clonotype was counted at least ten times. The chain links TRBV20-1 to TRBJ2-7; D might be TRBD1 or TRBD2, each matching 7 bases. Trimming stripped 0 bases from V and 3 bases from J, with 12 bases between. The V gene's germline CDR1 is DFQATT and CDR2 SNEGSKA (reference sequence). The CDR3 has 14 residues. The CDR3 DNA is TGCAGTGCTAGAGACAGGGGGGGGGGCTACGAGCAGTACTTC. Translation gives CSARDRGGGYEQYF.

This chain joins TRBV11-2 and TRBJ2-3, with 13 bases that match TRBD2. The CDR3 has 18 amino acids. Losses at the gene ends were 2 bases for V and 6 bases for J; bases not matched to a gene: 11. CDR1 and CDR2 (germline): SGHAT, FQNNGV. The DNA for the CDR3 is TGTGCCAGCAGCTTATTCCAAGAACCGGGACTAGCGGGGGATACGCAGTATTTT. Its translation: CASSLFQEPGLAGDTQYF.

This clonotype was counted a few times. This chain links TRBV5-4 with TRBJ2-3, with a possible D match to TRBD2 (5 bases). Per germline, CDR1 SGHNT and CDR2 YYREEE (reference sequence). V was shortened by 5 bases and J by 5 bases, with 9 bases between the two germline ends. The CDR3 loop spans 12 amino acids. The CDR3 loop reads CASRMAGDTQYF. The CDR3 bases are TGTGCCAGCAGGATGGCGGGAGATACGCAGTATTTT.

This clonotype was seen many times. V usage is TRBV5-1 and J usage is TRBJ2-2; D perhaps matches TRBD1 (5 bases). This CDR3 is built from 15 residues. Per the germline V gene, CDR1 is SGHRS and CDR2 is YFSETQ. V gave up 0 bases and J gave up 3 bases, with 9 bases separating them. CDR3 sequence reads: CASSLDRSYTGELFF. CDR3 in DNA: TGCGCCAGCAGCTTGGACAGGTCCTACACCGGGGAGCTGTTTTTT.

At least ten counts were recorded for this clonotype. The rearrangement joins TRBV3-1 to TRBJ1-6, with D maybe TRBD1 (5 bases). Trimming cost V 0 bases and J 11 bases, with 8 bases left between them. The CDR3 contains 13 residues. CDR1 and CDR2 from the germline V gene are LGHDT and YNNKEL (reference sequence). CDR3 nucleotide sequence: TGTGCCAGCAGCCAAGATCAGGGCCCACCCCTCCACTTT. Its translation is CASSQDQGPPLHF.

This clonotype showed up many times. The chain recombines TRBV7-9 with TRBJ2-1, with D maybe TRBD2 (6 bases). From germline, CDR1 is SEHNR and CDR2 FQNEAQ (reference sequence). V was trimmed by 7 bases and J by 8 bases, leaving 15 bases between them. The CDR3 runs to 13 residues. Here the CDR3 DNA reads TGTGCCAGCATCCAGACGGGGGATCATGAGCAGTTCTTC. It codes for CASIQTGDHEQFF.